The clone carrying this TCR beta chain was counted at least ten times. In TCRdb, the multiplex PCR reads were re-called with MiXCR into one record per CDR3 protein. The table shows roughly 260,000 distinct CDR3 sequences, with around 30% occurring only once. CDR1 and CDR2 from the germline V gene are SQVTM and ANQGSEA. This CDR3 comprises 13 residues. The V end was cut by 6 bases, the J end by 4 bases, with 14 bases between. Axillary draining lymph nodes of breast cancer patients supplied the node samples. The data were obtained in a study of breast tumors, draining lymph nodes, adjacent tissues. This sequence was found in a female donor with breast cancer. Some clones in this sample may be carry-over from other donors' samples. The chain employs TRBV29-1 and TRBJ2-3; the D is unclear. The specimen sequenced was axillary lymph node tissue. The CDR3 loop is CSVDLGDPDTQYF. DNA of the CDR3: TGCAGCGTCGACCTTGGAGACCCAGATACGCAGTATTTT.